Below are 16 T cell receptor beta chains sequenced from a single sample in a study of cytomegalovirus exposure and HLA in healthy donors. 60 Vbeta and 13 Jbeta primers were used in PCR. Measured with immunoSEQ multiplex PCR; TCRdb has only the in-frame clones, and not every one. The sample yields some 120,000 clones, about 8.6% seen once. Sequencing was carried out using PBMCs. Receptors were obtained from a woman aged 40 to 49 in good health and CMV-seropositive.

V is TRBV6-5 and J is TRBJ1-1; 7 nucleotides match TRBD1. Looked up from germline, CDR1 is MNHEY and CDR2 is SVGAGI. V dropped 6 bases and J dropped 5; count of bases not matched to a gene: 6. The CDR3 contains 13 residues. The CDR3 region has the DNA TGTGCCAGCAGAATTACAGGGGTTACTGAAGCTTTCTTT. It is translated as CASRITGVTEAFF.

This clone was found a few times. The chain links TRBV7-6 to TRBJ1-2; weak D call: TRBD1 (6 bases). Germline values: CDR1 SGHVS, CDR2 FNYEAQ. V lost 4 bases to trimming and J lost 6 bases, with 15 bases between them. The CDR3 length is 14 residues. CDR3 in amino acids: CASSSWEAGDGYTF. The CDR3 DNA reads TGTGCCAGCAGCTCCTGGGAAGCAGGGGATGGCTACACCTTC.

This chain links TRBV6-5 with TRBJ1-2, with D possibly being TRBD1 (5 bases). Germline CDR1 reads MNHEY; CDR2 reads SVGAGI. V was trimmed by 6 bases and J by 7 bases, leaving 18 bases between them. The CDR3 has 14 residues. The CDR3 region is CASSSRGRVRGYTF. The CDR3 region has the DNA TGTGCCAGCAGCTCTCGGGGGAGGGTACGTGGCTACACCTTC.

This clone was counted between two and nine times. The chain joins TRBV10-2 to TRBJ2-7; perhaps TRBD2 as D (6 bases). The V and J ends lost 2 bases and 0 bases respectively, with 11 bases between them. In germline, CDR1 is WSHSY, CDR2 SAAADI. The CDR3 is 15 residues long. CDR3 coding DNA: TGCGCCAGCAGTGAGGCTAGCGCGAGCTCCTACGAGCAGTACTTC. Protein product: CASSEASASSYEQYF.

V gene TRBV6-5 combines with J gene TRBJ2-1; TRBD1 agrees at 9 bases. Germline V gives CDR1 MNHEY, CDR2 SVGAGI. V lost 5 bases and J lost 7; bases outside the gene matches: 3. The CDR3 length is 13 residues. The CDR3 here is CASSRTGVNEQFF. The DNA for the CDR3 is TGTGCCAGCAGTAGGACAGGGGTGAATGAGCAGTTCTTC.

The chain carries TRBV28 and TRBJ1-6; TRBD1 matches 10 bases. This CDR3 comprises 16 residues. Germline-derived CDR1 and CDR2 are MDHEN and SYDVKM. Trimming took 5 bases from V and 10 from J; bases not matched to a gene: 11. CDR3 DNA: TGTGCCAGCAGTCCTTTGCGGGGACAGGGGAGATCACCCCTCCACTTT. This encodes CASSPLRGQGRSPLHF.

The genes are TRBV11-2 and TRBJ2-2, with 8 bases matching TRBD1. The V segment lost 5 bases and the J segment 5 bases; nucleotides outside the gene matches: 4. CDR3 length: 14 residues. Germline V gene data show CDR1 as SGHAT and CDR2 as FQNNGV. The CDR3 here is CASSRDRPTGELFF. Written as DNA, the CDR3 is TGTGCCAGCAGCCGGGACAGGCCGACCGGGGAGCTGTTTTTT.

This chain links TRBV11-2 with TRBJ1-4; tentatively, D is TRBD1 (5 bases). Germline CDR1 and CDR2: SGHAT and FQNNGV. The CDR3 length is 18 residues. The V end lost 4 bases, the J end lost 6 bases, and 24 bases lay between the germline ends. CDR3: CASSSASPYRNAYEKLFF. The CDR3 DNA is TGTGCCAGCAGCTCCGCCTCACCTTACAGGAATGCGTATGAAAAACTGTTTTTT.

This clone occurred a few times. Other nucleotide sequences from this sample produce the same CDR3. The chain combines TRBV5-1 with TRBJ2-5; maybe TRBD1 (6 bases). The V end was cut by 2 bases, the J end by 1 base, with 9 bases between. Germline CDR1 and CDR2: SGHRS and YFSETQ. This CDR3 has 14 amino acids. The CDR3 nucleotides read TGCGCCAGCAGCTTACAGGGAGCCCAAGAGACCCAGTACTTC. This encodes CASSLQGAQETQYF.

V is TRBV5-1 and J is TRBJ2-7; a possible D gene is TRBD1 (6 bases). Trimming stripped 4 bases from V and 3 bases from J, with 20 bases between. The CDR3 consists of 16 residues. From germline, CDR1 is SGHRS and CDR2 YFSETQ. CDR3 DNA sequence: TGCGCCAGCAGCCAGGGGCCCTCCCCTTTTATCTACGAGCAGTACTTC. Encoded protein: CASSQGPSPFIYEQYF.

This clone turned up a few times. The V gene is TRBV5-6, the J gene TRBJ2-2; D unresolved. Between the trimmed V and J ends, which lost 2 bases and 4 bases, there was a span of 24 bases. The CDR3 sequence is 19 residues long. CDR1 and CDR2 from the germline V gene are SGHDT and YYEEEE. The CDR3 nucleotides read TGTGCCAGCAGCTTAGGTAGCTCGGGTCACCTGCTAATCACCGGGGAGCTGTTTTTT. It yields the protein CASSLGSSGHLLITGELFF.

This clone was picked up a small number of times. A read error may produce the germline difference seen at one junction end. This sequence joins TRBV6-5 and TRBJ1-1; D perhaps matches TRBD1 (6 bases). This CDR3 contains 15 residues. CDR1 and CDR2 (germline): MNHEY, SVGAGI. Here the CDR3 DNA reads TGTGCCAGCAATTACTCGATTGTAGGGGGAACTGAAGCTTTCTTT. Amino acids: CASNYSIVGGTEAFF.

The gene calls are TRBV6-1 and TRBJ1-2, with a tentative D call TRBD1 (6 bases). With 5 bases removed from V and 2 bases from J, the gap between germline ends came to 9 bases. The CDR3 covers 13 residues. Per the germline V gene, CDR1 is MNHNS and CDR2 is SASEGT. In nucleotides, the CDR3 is TGTGCCAGCAGTTATGACAGGAACTATGGCTACACCTTC. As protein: CASSYDRNYGYTF.

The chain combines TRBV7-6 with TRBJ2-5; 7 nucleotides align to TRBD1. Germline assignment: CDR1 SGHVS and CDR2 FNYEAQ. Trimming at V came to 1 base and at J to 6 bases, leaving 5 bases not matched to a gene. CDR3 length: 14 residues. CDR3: CASSLGPGGQTQYF. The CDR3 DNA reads TGTGCCAGCAGCTTAGGTCCAGGGGGACAGACCCAGTACTTC.

CDR3 protein: CASSTDRETEAFF. CDR3 bases: TGTGCCAGCAGCACCGACAGGGAGACTGAAGCTTTCTTT. The chain employs TRBV11-3 and TRBJ1-1; 7 bases agree with TRBD1. With V trimmed by 5 bases and J by 5 bases, 5 bases remained unmatched. The germline V gene encodes CDR1 SGHNT and CDR2 YENEEA. The CDR3 spans 13 residues. The full variable domain, its missing parts supplied by reference TRBV11-3 and TRBJ1-1, is EAGVVQSPRYKIIEKKQPVAFWCNPISGHNTLYWYLQNLGQGPELLIRYENEEAVDDSQLPKDRFSAERLKGVDSTLKIQPAELGDSAVYLCASSTDRETEAFFGQGTRLTVV.

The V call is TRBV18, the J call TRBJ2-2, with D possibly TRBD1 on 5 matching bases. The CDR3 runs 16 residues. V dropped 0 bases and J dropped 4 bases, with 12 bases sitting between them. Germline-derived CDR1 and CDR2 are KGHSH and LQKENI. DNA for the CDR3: TGTGCCAGCTCACCACCAGGCAGGGCGGTCACCGGGGAGCTGTTTTTT. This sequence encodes CASSPPGRAVTGELFF.